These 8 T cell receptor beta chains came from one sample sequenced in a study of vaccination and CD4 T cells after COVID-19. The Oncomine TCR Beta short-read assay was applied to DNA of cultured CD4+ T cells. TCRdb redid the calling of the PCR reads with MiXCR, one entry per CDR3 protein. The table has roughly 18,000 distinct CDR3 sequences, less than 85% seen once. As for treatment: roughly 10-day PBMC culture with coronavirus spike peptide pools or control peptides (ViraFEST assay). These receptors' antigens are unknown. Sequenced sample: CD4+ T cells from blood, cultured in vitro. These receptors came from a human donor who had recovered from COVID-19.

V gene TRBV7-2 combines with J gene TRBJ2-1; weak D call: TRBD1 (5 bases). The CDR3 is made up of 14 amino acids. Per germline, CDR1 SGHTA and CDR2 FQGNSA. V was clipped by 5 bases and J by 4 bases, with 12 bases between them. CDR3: CASSTPGLYNEQFF. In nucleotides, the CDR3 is TGTGCCAGCAGCACACCAGGGCTTTACAATGAGCAGTTCTTC.

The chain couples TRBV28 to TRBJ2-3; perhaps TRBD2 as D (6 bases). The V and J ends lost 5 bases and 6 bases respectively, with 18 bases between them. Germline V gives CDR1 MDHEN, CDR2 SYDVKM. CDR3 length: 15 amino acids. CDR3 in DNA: TGTGCCAGCAGTCCGATCTTAGCGGTAGCTGATACGCAGTATTTT. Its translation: CASSPILAVADTQYF.

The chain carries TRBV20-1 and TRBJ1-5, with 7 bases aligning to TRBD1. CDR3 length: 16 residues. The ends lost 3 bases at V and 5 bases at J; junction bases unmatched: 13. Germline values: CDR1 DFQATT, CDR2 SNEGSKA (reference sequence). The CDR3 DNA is TGCAGTGCTAGGGTGCTACTCGGGACAGCGGATCAGCCCCAGCATTTT. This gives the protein CSARVLLGTADQPQHF.

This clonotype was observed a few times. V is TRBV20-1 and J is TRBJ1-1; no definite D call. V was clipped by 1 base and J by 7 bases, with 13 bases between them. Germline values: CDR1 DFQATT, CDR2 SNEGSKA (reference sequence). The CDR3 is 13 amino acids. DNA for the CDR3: TGCAGTGCTAGAGTTGGAGGGCGGAGTGAAGCTTTCTTT. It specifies CSARVGGRSEAFF.

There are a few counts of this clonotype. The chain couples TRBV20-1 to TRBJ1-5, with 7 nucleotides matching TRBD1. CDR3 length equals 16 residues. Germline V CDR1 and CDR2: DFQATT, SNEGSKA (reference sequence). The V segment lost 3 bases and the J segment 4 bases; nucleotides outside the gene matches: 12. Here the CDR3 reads CSARAGTVSLNQPQHF. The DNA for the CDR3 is TGCAGTGCTAGGGCCGGGACAGTGAGCCTAAATCAGCCCCAGCATTTT.

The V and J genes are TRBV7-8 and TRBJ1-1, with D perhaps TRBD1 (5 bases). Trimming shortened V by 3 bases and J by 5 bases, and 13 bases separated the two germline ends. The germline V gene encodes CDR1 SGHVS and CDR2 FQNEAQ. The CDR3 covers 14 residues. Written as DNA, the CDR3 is TGTGCCAGCAGCTTGTGGACAAGCATGACTGAAGCTTTCTTT. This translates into CASSLWTSMTEAFF.

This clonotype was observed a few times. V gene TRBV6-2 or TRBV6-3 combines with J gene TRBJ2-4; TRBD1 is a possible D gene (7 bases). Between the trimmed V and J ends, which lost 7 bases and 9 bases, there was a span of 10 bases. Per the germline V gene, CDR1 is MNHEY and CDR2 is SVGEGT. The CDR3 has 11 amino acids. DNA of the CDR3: TGTGCCAGCAACCAGGGGGGCATTCAGTACTTC. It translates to CASNQGGIQYF.

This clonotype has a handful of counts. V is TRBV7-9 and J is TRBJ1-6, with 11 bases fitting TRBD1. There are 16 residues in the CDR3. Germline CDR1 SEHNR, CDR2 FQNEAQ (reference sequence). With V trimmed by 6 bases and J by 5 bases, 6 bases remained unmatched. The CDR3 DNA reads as TGTGCCAGCAGACCTAGGACAGGGGGCAATAATTCACCCCTCCACTTT. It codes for CASRPRTGGNNSPLHF. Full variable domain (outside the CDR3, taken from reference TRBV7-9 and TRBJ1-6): DTGVSQNPRHKITKRGQNVTFRCDPISEHNRLYWYRQTLGQGPEFLTYFQNEAQLEKSRLLSDRFSAERPKGSFSTLEIQRTEQGDSAMYLCASRPRTGGNNSPLHFGNGTRLTVT.